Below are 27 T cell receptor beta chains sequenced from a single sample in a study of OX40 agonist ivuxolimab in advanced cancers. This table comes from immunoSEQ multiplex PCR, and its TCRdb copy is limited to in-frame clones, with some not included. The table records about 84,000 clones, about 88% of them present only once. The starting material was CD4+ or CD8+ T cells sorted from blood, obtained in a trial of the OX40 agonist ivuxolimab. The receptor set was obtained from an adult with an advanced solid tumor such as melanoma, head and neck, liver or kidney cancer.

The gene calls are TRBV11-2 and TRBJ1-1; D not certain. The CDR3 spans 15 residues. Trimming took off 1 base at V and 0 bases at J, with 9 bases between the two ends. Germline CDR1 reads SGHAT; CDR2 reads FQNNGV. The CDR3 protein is CASSLVAQLNTEAFF. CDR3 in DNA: TGTGCCAGCAGCTTAGTGGCCCAGCTGAACACTGAAGCTTTCTTT. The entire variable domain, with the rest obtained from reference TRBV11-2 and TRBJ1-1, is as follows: EAGVAQSPRYKIIEKRQSVAFWCNPISGHATLYWYQQILGQGPKLLIQFQNNGVVDDSQLPKDRFSAERLKGVDSTLKIQPAKLEDSAVYLCASSLVAQLNTEAFFGQGTRLTVV.

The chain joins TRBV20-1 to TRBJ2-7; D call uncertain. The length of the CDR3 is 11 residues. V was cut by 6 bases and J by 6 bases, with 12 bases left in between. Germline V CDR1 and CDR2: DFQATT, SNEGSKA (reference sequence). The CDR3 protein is CSARLWGEQYF. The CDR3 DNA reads TGCAGTGCCCGGCTCTGGGGCGAGCAGTACTTC.

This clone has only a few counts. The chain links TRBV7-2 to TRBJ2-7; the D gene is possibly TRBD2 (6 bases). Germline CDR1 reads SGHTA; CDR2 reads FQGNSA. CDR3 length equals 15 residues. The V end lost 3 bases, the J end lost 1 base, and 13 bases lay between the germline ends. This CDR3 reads CASSFGGTHSYEQYF. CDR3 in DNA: TGTGCCAGCAGCTTTGGGGGGACTCATTCCTACGAGCAGTACTTC.

The DNA of the CDR3 is TGTGCCAGCAGAGAGGGACTAGCGGGAGATTGGGAGCAGTACTTC. Its protein is CASREGLAGDWEQYF. The chain combines TRBV6-4 with TRBJ2-7, with TRBD2 identical over 14 bases. The CDR3 length is 15 residues. V shed 6 bases, J shed 7 bases, and the junction held 8 bases outside the gene matches. Germline-derived CDR1 and CDR2 are MRHNA and SNTAGT.

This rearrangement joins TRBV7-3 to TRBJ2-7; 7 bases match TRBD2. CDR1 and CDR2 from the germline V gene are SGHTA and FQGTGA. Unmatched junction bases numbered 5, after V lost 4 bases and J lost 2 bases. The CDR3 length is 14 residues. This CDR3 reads CASSSGGLPYEQYF. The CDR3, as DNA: TGTGCCAGCAGCTCGGGGGGACTGCCCTACGAGCAGTACTTC. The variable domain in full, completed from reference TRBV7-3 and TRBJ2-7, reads GAGVSQTPSNKVTEKGKYVELRCDPISGHTALYWYRQSLGQGPEFLIYFQGTGAADDSGLPNDRFFAVRPEGSVSTLKIQRTERGDSAVYLCASSSGGLPYEQYFGPGTRLTVT.

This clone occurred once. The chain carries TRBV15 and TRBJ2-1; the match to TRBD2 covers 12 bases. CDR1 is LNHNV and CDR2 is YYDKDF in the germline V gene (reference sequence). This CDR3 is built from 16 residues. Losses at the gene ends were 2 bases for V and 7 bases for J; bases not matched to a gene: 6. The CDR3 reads CATSRKTSGGRNEQFF. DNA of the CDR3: TGTGCCACCAGCAGAAAGACTAGCGGGGGTAGGAATGAGCAGTTCTTC.

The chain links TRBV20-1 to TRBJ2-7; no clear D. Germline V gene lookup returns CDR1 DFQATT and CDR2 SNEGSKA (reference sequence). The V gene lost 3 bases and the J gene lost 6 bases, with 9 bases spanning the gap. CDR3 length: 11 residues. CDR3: CSASSAIEQYV. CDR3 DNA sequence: TGCAGTGCTAGTTCTGCTATCGAGCAGTACGTC.

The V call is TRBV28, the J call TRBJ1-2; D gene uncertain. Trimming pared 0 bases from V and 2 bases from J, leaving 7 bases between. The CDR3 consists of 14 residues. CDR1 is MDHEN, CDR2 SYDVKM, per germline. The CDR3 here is CASSLWQTNYGYTF. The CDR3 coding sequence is TGTGCCAGCAGTTTATGGCAGACAAACTATGGCTACACCTTC.

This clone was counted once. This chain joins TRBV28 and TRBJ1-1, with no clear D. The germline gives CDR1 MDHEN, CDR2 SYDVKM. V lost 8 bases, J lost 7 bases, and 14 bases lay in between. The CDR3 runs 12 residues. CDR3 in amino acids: CASPPPGGEAFF. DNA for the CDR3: TGTGCCAGCCCCCCACCGGGCGGTGAAGCTTTCTTT.

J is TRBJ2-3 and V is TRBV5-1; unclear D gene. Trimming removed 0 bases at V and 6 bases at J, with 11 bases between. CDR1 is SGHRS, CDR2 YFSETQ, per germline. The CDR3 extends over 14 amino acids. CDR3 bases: TGCGCCAGCAGCTTGGGGACGGGTAGGGATACGCAGTATTTT. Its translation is CASSLGTGRDTQYF.

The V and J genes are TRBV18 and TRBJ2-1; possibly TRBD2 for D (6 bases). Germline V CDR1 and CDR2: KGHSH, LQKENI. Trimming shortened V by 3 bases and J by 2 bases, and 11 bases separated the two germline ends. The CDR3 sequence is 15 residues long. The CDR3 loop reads CASSPQRAPYNEQFF. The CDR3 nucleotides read TGTGCCAGCTCACCCCAGCGGGCCCCCTACAATGAGCAGTTCTTC. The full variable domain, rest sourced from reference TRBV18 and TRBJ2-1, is NAGVMQNPRHLVRRRGQEARLRCSPMKGHSHVYWYRQLPEEGLKFMVYLQKENIIDESGMPKERFSAEFPKEGPSILRIQQVVRGDSAAYFCASSPQRAPYNEQFFGPGTRLTVL.

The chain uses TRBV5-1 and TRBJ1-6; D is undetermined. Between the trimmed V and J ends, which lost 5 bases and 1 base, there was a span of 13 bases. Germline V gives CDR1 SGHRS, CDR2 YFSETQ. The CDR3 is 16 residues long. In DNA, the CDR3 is TGCGCCAGCAGGAGGGCGTATGGTTCCTATAATTCACCCCTCCACTTT. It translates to CASRRAYGSYNSPLHF. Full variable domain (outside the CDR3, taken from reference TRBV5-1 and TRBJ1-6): KAGVTQTPRYLIKTRGQQVTLSCSPISGHRSVSWYQQTPGQGLQFLFEYFSETQRNKGNFPGRFSGRQFSNSRSEMNVSTLELGDSALYLCASRRAYGSYNSPLHFGNGTRLTVT.

The chain's CDR3 is CASSPSQVGDTQYF. The CDR3 nucleotides read TGTGCTAGTTCTCCATCGCAGGTGGGGGATACGCAGTATTTT. The chain has TRBV12-5 and TRBJ2-3; D is uncertain. V was pared by 8 bases and J by 6 bases, with 18 bases between. CDR3 length: 14 residues. Germline-derived CDR1 and CDR2 are LGHNT and FRNRAP.

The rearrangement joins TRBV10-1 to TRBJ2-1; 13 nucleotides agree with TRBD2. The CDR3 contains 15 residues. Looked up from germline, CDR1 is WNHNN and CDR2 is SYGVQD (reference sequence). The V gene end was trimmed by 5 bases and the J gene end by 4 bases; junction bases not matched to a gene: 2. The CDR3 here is CASSRTSGGYNEQFF. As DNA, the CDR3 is TGCGCCAGCAGTAGGACTAGCGGGGGATACAATGAGCAGTTCTTC.

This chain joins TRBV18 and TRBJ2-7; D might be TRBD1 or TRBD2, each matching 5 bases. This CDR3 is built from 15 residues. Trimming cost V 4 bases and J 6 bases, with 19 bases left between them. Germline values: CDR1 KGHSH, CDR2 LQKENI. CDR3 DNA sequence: TGTGCCAGCTCACTCCGGGGCAGGGCCTCCGGCGAGCAGTACTTC. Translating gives CASSLRGRASGEQYF.

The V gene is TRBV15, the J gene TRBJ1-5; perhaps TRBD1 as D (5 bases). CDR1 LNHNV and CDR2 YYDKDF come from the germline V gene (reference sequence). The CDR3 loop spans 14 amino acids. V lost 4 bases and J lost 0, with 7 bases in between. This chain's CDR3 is CATSTGYSNQPQHF. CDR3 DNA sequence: TGTGCCACCAGCACAGGGTATAGCAATCAGCCCCAGCATTTT. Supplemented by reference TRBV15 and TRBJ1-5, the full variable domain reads DAMVIQNPRYQVTQFGKPVTLSCSQTLNHNVMYWYQQKSSQAPKLLFHYYDKDFNNEADTPDNFQSRRPNTSFCFLDIRSPGLGDTAMYLCATSTGYSNQPQHFGDGTRLSIL.

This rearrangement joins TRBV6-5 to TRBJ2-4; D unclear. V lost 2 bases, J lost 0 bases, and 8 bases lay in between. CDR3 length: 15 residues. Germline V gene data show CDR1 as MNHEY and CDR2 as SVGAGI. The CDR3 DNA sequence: TGTGCCAGCAGTTACCGCGGTCTAGCCAAAAACATTCAGTACTTC. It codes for CASSYRGLAKNIQYF.

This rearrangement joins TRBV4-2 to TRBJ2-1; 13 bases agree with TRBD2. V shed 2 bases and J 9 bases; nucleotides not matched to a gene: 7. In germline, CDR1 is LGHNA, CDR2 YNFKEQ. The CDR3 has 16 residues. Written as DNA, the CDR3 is TGTGCCAGCAGCCAATCCACTAGCGGGAGGGTCAGTGAGCAGTTCTTC. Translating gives CASSQSTSGRVSEQFF.

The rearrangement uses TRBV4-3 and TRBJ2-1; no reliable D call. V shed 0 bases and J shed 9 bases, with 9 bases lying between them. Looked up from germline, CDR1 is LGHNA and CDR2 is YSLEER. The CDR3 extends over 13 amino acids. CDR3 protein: CASSQDSTTEQFF. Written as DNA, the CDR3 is TGCGCCAGCAGCCAAGATAGTACGACTGAGCAGTTCTTC.

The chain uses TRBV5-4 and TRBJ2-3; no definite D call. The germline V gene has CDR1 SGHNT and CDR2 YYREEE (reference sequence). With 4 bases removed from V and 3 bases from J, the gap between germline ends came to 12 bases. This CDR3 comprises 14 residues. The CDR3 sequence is CASSPLDGTDTQYF. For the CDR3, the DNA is TGTGCCAGCAGCCCCCTCGACGGGACAGATACGCAGTATTTT.

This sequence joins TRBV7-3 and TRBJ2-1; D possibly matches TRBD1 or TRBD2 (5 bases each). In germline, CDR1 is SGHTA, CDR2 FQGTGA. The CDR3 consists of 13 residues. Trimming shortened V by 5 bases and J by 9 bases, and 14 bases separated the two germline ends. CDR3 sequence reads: CASSPTWGPEQFF. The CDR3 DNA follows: TGTGCCAGCAGCCCAACGTGGGGACCTGAGCAGTTCTTC.

CDR3 bases: TGTGCCAGCAGCCGACAGAGCTTCACTGAAGCTTTCTTT. Encoded protein: CASSRQSFTEAFF. This sequence joins TRBV6-5 and TRBJ1-1; maybe TRBD1 (5 bases). V was clipped by 6 bases and J by 4 bases, with 12 bases between them. CDR1 is MNHEY and CDR2 is SVGAGI in the germline V gene. The CDR3 is made up of 13 amino acids.

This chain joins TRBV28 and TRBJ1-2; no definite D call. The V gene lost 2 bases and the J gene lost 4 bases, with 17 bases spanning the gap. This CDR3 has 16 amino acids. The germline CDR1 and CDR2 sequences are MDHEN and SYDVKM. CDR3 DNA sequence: TGTGCCAGCAGTTTAGCCACCACACTCTCCTTCTATGGCTACACCTTC. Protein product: CASSLATTLSFYGYTF.

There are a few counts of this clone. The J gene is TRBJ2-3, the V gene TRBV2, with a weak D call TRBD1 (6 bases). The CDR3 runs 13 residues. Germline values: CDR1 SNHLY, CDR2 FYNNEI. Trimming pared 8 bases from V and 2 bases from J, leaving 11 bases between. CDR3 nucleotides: TGTGCCAGCCAGGGGACCTACACAGATACGCAGTATTTT. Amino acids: CASQGTYTDTQYF.

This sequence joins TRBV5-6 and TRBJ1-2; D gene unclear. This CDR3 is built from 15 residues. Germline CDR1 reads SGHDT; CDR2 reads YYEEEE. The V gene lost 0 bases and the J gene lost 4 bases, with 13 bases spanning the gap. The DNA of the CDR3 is TGTGCCAGCAGCTTGGTTTCGGCCGGCGGCTATGGCTACACCTTC. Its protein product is CASSLVSAGGYGYTF.

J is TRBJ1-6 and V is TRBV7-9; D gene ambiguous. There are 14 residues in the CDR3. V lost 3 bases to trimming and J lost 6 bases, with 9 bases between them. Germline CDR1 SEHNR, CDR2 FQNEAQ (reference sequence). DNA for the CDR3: TGTGCCAGCAGCTTTGAGGTGCCTAATTCACCCCTCCACTTT. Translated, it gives CASSFEVPNSPLHF.

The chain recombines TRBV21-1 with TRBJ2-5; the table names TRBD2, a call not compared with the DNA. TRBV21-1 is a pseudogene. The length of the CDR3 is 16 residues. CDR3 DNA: TGTGCCAGCAGCAAGGGACTAGCGGGGACCGGAGAGACCCAGTACTTC. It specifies CASSKGLAGTGETQYF.